Given below is one T cell receptor (beta chain) in context. The data were obtained in a study of blood T cell repertoires in COVID-19. Data came from immunoSEQ multiplex PCR; TCRdb stores just in-frame clones and leaves some out. The table has 200,000 to 250,000 clones, just under 85% seen once. CDR1 is SQVTM, CDR2 ANQGSEA, per germline. V shed 4 bases and J 8 bases; nucleotides not matched to a gene: 1. The CDR3 length is 11 residues. The sequence was obtained from a man at least 80 years old with acute or convalescent COVID-19. Sequencing input: peripheral blood. The chain has TRBV29-1 and TRBJ1-2, with TRBD1 matching over 10 bases. CDR3 nucleotides: TGCAGCGTTGGACAGGGGGCAGGCTACACCTTC. The encoded protein is CSVGQGAGYTF.